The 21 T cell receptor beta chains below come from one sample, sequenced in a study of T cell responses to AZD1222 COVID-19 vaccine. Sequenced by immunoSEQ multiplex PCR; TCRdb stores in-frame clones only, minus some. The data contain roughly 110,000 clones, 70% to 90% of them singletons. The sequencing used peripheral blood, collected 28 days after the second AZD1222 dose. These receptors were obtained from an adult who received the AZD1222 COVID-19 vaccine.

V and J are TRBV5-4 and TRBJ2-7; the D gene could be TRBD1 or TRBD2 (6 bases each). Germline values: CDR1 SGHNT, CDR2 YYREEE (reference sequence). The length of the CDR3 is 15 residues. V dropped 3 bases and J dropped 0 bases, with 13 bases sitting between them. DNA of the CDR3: TGTGCCAGCAGCTCCGGGGGCACCTCCTCCTACGAGCAGTACTTC. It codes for CASSSGGTSSYEQYF.

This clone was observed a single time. The DNA of the CDR3 is TGTGCCAGCAGCCCCGACAGGGGGCGGACAGATACGCAGTATTTT. Its protein is CASSPDRGRTDTQYF. The chain joins TRBV7-2 to TRBJ2-3; the match to TRBD1 covers 10 bases. The CDR3 is made up of 15 amino acids. The junction had 5 bases not matched to a gene; V was cut back by 5 bases and J by 3 bases. Germline-derived CDR1 and CDR2 are SGHTA and FQGNSA.

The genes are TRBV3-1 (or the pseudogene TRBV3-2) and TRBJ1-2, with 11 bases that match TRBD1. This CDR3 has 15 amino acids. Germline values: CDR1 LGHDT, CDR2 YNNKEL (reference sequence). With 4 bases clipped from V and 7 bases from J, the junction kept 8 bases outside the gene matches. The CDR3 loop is CASSLRTGGVSGYTF. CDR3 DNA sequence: TGTGCCAGCAGCCTCAGGACAGGGGGCGTCTCTGGCTACACCTTC.

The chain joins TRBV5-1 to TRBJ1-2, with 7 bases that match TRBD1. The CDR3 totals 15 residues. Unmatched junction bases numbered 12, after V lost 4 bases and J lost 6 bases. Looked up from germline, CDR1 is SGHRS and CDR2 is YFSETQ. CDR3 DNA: TGCGCCAGCAGCGGAGCGGTGACAGGGCTGGATGGCTACACCTTC. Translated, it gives CASSGAVTGLDGYTF.

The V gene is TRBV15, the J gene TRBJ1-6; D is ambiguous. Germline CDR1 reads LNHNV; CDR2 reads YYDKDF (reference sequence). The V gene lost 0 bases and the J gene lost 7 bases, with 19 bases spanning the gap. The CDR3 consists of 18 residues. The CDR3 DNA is TGTGCCACCAGCAGAGAGACCCCATACCCATTATCGAATTCACCCCTCCACTTT. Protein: CATSRETPYPLSNSPLHF.

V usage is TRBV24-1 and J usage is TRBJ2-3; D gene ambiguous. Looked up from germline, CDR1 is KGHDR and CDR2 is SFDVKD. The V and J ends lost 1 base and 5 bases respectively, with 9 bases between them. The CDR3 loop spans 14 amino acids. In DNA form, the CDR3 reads TGTGCCACCAGTGATTTAAGTTACGGAGATACGCAGTATTTT. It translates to CATSDLSYGDTQYF.

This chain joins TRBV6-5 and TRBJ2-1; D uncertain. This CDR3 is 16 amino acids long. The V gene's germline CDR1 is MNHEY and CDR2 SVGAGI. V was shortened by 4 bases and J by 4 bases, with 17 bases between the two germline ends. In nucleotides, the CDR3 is TGTGCCAGCAGTTTGACTGGGATGACGACGTACAATGAGCAGTTCTTC. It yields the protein CASSLTGMTTYNEQFF.

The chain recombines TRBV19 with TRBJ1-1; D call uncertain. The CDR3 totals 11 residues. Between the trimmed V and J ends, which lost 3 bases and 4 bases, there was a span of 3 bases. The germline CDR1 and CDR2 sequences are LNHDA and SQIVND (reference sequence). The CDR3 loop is CASSIVTEAFF. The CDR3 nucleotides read TGTGCCAGTAGTATCGTCACTGAAGCTTTCTTT.

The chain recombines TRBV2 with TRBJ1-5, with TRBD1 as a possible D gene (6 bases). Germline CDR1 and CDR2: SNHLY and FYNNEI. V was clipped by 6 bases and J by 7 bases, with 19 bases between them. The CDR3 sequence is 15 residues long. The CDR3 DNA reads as TGTGCCAGCAGCCGACAGGTTGGACGTGGGCAGCCCCAGCATTTT. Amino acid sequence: CASSRQVGRGQPQHF.

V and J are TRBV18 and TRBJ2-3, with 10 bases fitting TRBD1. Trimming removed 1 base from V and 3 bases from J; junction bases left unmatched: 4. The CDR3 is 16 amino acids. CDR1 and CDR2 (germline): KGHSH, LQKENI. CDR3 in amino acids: CASSPQTGGRTDTQYF. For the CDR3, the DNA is TGTGCCAGCTCACCACAGACAGGGGGCAGGACAGATACGCAGTATTTT. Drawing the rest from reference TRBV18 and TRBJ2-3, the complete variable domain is NAGVMQNPRHLVRRRGQEARLRCSPMKGHSHVYWYRQLPEEGLKFMVYLQKENIIDESGMPKERFSAEFPKEGPSILRIQQVVRGDSAAYFCASSPQTGGRTDTQYFGPGTRLTVL.

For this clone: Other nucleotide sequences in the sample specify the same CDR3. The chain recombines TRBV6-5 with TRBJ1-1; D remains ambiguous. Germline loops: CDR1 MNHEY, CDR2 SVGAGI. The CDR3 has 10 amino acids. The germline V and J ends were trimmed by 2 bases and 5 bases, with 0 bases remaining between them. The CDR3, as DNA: TGTGCCAGCAGTTACACTGAAGCTTTCTTT. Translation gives CASSYTEAFF.

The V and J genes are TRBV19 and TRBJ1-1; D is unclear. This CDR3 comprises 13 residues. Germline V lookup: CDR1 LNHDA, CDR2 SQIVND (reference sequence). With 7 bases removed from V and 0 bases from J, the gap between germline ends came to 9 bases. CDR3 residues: CASMTGMNTEAFF. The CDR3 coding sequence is TGTGCCAGTATGACGGGGATGAACACTGAAGCTTTCTTT.

The DNA of the CDR3 is TGCGCCAGCAGTGAAGGTTGGCGGGGGTTCACAGATACGCAGTATTTT. Translating it yields CASSEGWRGFTDTQYF. The rearrangement joins TRBV10-1 to TRBJ2-3, with 7 bases lining up with TRBD2. The CDR3 totals 16 residues. V lost 3 bases and J lost 2; bases outside the gene matches: 8. CDR1 is WNHNN and CDR2 is SYGVQD in the germline V gene (reference sequence).

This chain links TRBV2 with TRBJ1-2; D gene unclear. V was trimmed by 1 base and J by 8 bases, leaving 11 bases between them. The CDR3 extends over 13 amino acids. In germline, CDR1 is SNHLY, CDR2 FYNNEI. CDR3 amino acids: CASSEGRVGGYTF. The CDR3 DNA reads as TGTGCCAGCAGTGAAGGGAGGGTCGGCGGCTACACCTTC. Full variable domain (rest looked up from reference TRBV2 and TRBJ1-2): EPEVTQTPSHQVTQMGQEVILRCVPISNHLYFYWYRQILGQKVEFLVSFYNNEISEKSEIFDDQFSVERPDGSNFTLKIRSTKLEDSAMYFCASSEGRVGGYTFGSGTRLTVV.

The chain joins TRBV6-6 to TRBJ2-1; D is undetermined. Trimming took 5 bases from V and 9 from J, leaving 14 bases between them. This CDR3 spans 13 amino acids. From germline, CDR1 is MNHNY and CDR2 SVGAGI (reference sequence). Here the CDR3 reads CASSPRPTGEQFF. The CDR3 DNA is TGTGCCAGCAGTCCTAGGCCCACCGGTGAGCAGTTCTTC.

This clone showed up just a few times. In DNA, the CDR3 is TGCGCCAGCAGTCAATCTGACAGGGGCGAGATGAACACTGAAGCTTTCTTT. Translating it yields CASSQSDRGEMNTEAFF. The chain has TRBV23-1 and TRBJ1-1, with TRBD1 identical over 8 bases. TRBV23-1 is given ORF status, its function remaining uncertain. Germline trimming cut 0 bases from V and 0 bases from J; bases unmatched to any gene: 6. The CDR3 is 17 amino acids.

For the CDR3, the DNA is TGCGCCAGCAGCCAGGACGGAGGAGGGGATACGCAGTATTTT. Its translation is CASSQDGGGDTQYF. This chain uses TRBV4-3 with TRBJ2-3; D might be TRBD2 (6 bases). The V end was cut by 3 bases, the J end by 6 bases, with 13 bases between. Germline loops: CDR1 LGHNA, CDR2 YSLEER. The CDR3 runs 14 residues.

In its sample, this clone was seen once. The CDR3 DNA reads as TGCGCCAGCAGCCAGACTCCCGACGATGGGAAGACCCAGTACTTC. Residues: CASSQTPDDGKTQYF. The J gene is TRBJ2-5, the V gene TRBV4-1; D remains ambiguous. Trimming shortened V by 3 bases and J by 6 bases, and 17 bases separated the two germline ends. The CDR3 runs to 15 residues. CDR1 and CDR2 (germline): MGHRA, YSYEKL.

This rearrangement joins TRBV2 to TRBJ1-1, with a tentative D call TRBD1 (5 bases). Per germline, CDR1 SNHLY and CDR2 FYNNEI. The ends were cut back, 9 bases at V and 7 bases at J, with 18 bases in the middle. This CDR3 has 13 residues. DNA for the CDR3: TGTGCCAGTGGGGGGACCGGTTTCAGTGAAGCTTTCTTT. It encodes CASGGTGFSEAFF.

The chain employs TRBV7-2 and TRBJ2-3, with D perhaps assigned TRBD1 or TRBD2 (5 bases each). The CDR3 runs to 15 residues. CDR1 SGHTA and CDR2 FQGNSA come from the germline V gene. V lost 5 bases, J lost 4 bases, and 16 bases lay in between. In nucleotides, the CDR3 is TGTGCCAGCAGCCCCCGGGACCCTGGGGCAGATACGCAGTATTTT. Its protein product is CASSPRDPGADTQYF.

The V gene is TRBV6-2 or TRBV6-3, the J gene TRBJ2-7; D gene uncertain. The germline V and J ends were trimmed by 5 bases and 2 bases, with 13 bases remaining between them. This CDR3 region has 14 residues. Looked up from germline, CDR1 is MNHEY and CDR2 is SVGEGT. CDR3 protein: CASSPDFPTYEQYF. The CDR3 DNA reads TGTGCCAGCAGTCCCGACTTTCCCACCTACGAGCAGTACTTC.